Listed here is a single TCR beta chain. There is no known antigen for this receptor. No much larger clone exists at a distance of one base, and base qualities are not known. The cohort was made up of 500 to 800 healthy bone marrow donors. At the time of sampling, every cohort member was nominally healthy, though immune exposures that went unrecorded were likely present. The donor tested CMV seronegative, placing the donor among the 352 seronegative members of the cohort. A peripheral blood sample was collected from each donor, and TCR beta sequencing was performed on peripheral blood mononuclear cells. The Qiagen DNeasy Blood Extraction Kit was used to extract genomic DNA from the blood cell samples. This sample was included in a study of cytomegalovirus exposure and HLA in healthy donors (dated by TCRdb to about 2017). Background for the entire study: In an earlier analysis of some 610 of the donors, under 300 Gb of sequence data and 90 million to 130 million unique TCR beta sequences from roughly 200 million T cells were reported. An early release that covered 500 to 800 HLA-typed donors contained approximately 300 gigabases of sequencing data and some 87 million unique TCR sequences. Of the roughly 420 genotyped donors, 80% to 90% were placed in the genetic ancestry cluster associated with self-reported Caucasian donors. The study aimed to test whether cataloging public T cell receptors could reveal signatures of past pathogen exposure. The study profiled the T cell repertoires of some 610 subjects by immunosequencing and related them to cytomegalovirus serostatus. A separate validation cohort of roughly 110 different subjects was used in addition to the approximately 640-subject first cohort. To predict cytomegalovirus infection status, the study combined high-throughput TCR immunosequencing, statistical association of individual TCRs with disease status, and machine learning. In a later analysis, previously published TCR beta repertoires from some 640 donors were re-analyzed and high-resolution HLA genotyping was added so that TCR occurrence patterns could be studied. Rather than using new phenotypic data, the later analysis identified candidate immune exposures from TCR beta sequences and from how often those sequences occurred across donors. To decide whether each TCR beta V gene segment behaved as functional or pseudogenic, an earlier analysis of fewer than 750 of the donors relied on high-throughput TCR beta sequencing. Donor age, sex, ethnicity and CMV serostatus were collected together with the repertoire data. A later genetic analysis used genome-wide SNP genotypes for about 65% of the roughly 670 donors, treating that subset as a discovery cohort. Every discovery cohort repertoire had been produced on one sequencing platform. HLA typing included class I and class II loci at four-digit resolution. The number of typed donors differed by locus: 629-630 for A, B, C, DRB1 and DQB1; 500 to 550 for DQA1; some 590 for DPA1; and 400 to 480 for DPB1. Roughly 5 DR-DQ haplotypes were handled as single units for association and clustering, since linkage in the cohort was strong. Among under 450 genotyped donors of the cohort, an average of approximately 240,000 unique TCR beta nucleotide sequences were sequenced per donor, roughly 18% of them non-productive. General findings and caveats noted by the study authors: A later analysis found that TCR association rates varied across HLA loci, with DRB1 alleles showing the most associated TCRs and HLA-C alleles the fewest. According to a later analysis, parvovirus B19, influenza, CMV and Epstein-Barr virus appeared linked to several top co-occurrence clusters. Three of the identified cytomegalovirus-associated TCR beta chains were confirmed in vitro to be specific for cytomegalovirus antigens. While some public TCRs were present in many individuals, most TCR sequences turned up only very rarely across donors. A further reported finding was that TCR beta sequences accurately predicted the HLA-A and HLA-B alleles for most subjects in the first cohort. Immune exposure information for the cohort was limited to CMV serostatus. In an earlier analysis of some 540 of the donors, most TCR beta V segments appeared in productive rearrangements about 87% or about 30% of the time, broadly matching IMGT annotations. Cytomegalovirus status was reported to be diagnosed by the classifier with high specificity and sensitivity in both the original and validation cohorts. Specific HLA alleles were associated with more than 15,000 TCR beta sequences at a false discovery rate of 0.05 in a later analysis. In a later analysis, HLA-associated TCR beta chains showed more clonal expansion and lower generation probabilities than non-associated chains that were equally common. Linkage disequilibrium might explain the correlated functional status among segregating V segments, but an unknown experimental factor could not be ruled out. The study listed 150 to 200 TCR beta chains as associated with cytomegalovirus. A later genetic analysis reported fewer N-insertions in productive TCRs among donors in an Asian-associated ancestry cluster than the roughly 700-donor mean. Because some donors lacked HLA typing at each locus, the association tests relied only on the typed subset. In this cohort, only TCR beta chains were sequenced, and detectable features were limited by the absence of alpha or paired-chain data. Some IMGT-functional V segments, including TRBV6-2 and TRBV6-3, could not be distinguished by the 87-base-pair reads and were therefore excluded. The presence/absence analyses assumed that sequencing depth was roughly uniform across donors, and that assumption may not be true. The authors suggested that the approach could potentially be extended to other disease states and immunological phenotypes. Strong co-occurrence of HLA alleles, especially DR and DQ, made assigning TCR associations to individual alleles difficult. V-gene and J-gene trimming of TCR beta chains was associated with a missense DCLRE1C variant in a later genetic analysis, and the association was replicated in an independent cohort. Because counts were too low, seventeen rarely observed V segments, including chromosome 9 orphons, were left out of the earlier analysis of 500 to 750 of the donors. A group of highly shared sequence variants was considered likely to be a technical artifact of the sequencing pipeline. Most CMV-associated TCR beta chains appeared to be HLA-restricted in a later analysis, and the HLA associations seemed to be driven largely by CMV exposure.

Reading from cysteine to phenylalanine, the CDR3 counts 16 amino acids. The DNA shown is the 48-base CDR3, in frame from base 1. V has 5 bases trimmed and J has 3 bases trimmed; junction bases matching no gene number 10. Sequences SEHNR (CDR1) and FQNEAQ (CDR2) are obtained from the germline V gene (reference sequence). The library was generated by the immunoSEQ multiplex PCR assay. A mixture of 60 forward primers for TCR Vbeta segments and 13 reverse primers for TCR Jbeta segments was used in the multiplex PCR. A multiplex PCR assay on genomic DNA amplified the CDR3 region of rearranged TCR beta genes. On the Illumina HiSeq System, the amplified TCR beta libraries were sequenced as 87-base-pair reads. The study's own analysis went as follows. A later analysis counted about 82 million unique TCR beta chains across the 640 or so repertoires, and 9 million to 14 million of these chains were shared by at least two donors. Raw reads were error-corrected and collapsed into unique sequences by a nearest-neighbor algorithm in which closely related sequences were merged to remove PCR and sequencing errors. Alignment of CDR3 sequences to IMGT reference sequences was used to assign V, D and J gene segments. For a sequence to be retained, at least a six-nucleotide match to both a V gene segment and a J gene segment was required. Rearrangements were classified as productive when the CDR3 lacked stop codons and remained in frame with V and J, and all other rearrangements were classified as non-productive. CDR3 was defined by IMGT convention, running from the second conserved V-encoded cysteine to the conserved J-encoded phenylalanine. Sequences without an unambiguous match to a single V gene segment were excluded from the earlier analysis of 450 to 650 of the donors. In an earlier analysis of 500 to 750 of the donors, V segments were called functional above 56.7% productive rearrangements and were called segregating when the between-donor standard deviation exceeded 5%. A statistical classification framework was developed to diagnose cytomegalovirus status using the catalog of TCR beta chain sequences. In a later analysis, TCR nucleotide sequences were compared against IMGT/GENE-DB human TR gene sequences so that V and J genes could be assigned. The TCRdist pipeline was used in a later analysis to assign CDR3 sequences and most-parsimonious VDJ recombination scenarios. In a later analysis, each TCR beta chain was defined by its CDR3 amino acid sequence together with its V-gene family, and reads lacking a unique V-gene family were excluded. A later analysis removed 500 to 600 highly shared, low-generation-probability nucleotide sequences to deal with suspected cross-contamination and a sequencing artifact. In a later analysis, a clonal expansion index for each public chain was calculated from normalized within-repertoire ranks of inferred template counts. In a later analysis, generation probabilities were computed with a VDJ recombination model fitted to out-of-frame rearrangements, and the resulting probabilities were checked against IGoR. Hypergeometric tests were used in a later analysis to score TCR-TCR, TCR-HLA and TCR-CMV co-occurrence, with a repertoire-size bias correction applied to the TCR pairs. To estimate false discovery rates, a later analysis permuted the HLA or CMV assignments 20 times. A later analysis grouped co-occurring TCRs with DBSCAN, adding TCRdist sequence similarity when clustering within HLA-allele-positive subsets. Co-occurrence clustering excluded repertoires with fewer than 30,000 or more than 120,000 public chains, plus five with anomalous nucleotide sharing. TCRdb stores this immuneACCESS table with in-frame sequences only. Part of the clones is absent; in the studies checked, under half of the shortfall reflects unresolved V genes, and no reason is known for the rest. Clone size and the V and J calls come from that table; the DNA yielded D and trimming. The sample yields roughly 160,000 clones; around nine tenths were counted once. 0.85% to 1% of the sample is held by the ten biggest clonotypes.

The rearrangement combines TRBV7-9 with TRBJ1-5, and 7 junction bases match TRBD1. The sample consisted of PBMCs. The receptor's source is a woman younger than 45 in good health and CMV-seronegative. The DNA reads TGTGCCAGCAGCGGAACCAGGGGACAGAACAATCAGCCCCAGCATTTT. Translated, it reads CASSGTRGQNNQPQHF.